This TCR beta chain was retrieved from a study of blood T cell repertoires in COVID-19. J lost 8 bases, V lost 0 bases, and 9 bases had no gene match. The germline gives CDR1 LGHDT, CDR2 YNNKEL (reference sequence). CDR3 length: 15 amino acids. Data came from immunoSEQ multiplex PCR; TCRdb stores just in-frame clones and leaves some out. The table records over 95,000 clones, approximately 90% of them present only once. What was sequenced was peripheral blood. This receptor was obtained from a human donor with acute or convalescent COVID-19. The donor label of this sample is uncertain. This rearrangement joins TRBV3-1 (or the pseudogene TRBV3-2) to TRBJ1-2; 7 bases map to TRBD1. CDR3 DNA: TGTGCCAGCAGCCAAGATCTAGTAGGGGGCAGGGGCTACACCTTC. Its protein is CASSQDLVGGRGYTF.